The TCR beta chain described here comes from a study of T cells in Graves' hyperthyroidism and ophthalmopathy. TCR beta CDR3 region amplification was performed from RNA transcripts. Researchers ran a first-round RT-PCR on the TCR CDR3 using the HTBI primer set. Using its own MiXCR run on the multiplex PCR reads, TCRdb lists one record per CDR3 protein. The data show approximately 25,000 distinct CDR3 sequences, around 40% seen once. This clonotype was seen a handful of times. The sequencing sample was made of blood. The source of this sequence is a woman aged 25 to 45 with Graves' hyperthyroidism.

The CDR3 DNA reads TGTGCCACCAGCACCAACCGGGGCAGGTCGGGGTACGAGCAGTACTTC. Protein sequence: CATSTNRGRSGYEQYF. The V and J genes are TRBV15 and TRBJ2-7; D possibly matches TRBD1 or TRBD2 (5 bases each). With 4 bases removed from V and 4 bases from J, the gap between germline ends came to 20 bases. The CDR3 is 16 amino acids. The germline V gene has CDR1 LNHNV and CDR2 YYDKDF (reference sequence). Full variable domain (remainder filled in from reference TRBV15 and TRBJ2-7): DAMVIQNPRYQVTQFGKPVTLSCSQTLNHNVMYWYQQKSSQAPKLLFHYYDKDFNNEADTPDNFQSRRPNTSFCFLDIRSPGLGDTAMYLCATSTNRGRSGYEQYFGPGTRLTVT.